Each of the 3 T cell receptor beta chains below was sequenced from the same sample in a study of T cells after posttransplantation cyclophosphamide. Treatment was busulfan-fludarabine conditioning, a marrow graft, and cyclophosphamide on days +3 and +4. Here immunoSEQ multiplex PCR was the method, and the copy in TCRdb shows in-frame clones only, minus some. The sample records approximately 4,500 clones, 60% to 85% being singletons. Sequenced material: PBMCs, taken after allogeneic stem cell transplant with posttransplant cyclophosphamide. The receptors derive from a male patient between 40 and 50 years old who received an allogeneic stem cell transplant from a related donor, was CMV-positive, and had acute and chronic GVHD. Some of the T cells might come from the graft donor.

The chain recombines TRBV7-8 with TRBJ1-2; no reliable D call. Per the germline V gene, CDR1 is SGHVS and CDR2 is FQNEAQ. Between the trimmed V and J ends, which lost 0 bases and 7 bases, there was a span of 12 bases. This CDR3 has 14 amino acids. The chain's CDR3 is CASSLAGEGAGYTF. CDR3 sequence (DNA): TGTGCCAGCAGCTTAGCGGGCGAGGGAGCTGGCTACACCTTC.

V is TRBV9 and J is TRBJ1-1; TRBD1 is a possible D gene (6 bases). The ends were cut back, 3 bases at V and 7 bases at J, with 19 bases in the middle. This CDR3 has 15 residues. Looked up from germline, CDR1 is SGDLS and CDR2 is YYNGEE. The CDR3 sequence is CASSATPRGAGEAFF. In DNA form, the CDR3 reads TGTGCCAGCAGCGCAACTCCCAGGGGCGCGGGTGAAGCTTTCTTT.

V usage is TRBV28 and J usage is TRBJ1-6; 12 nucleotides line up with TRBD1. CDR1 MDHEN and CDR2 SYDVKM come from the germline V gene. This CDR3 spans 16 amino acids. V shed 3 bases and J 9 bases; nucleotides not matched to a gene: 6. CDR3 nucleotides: TGTGCCAGCAGTTTTCCCGGGACAGGGGGCCTTTCACCCCTCCACTTT. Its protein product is CASSFPGTGGLSPLHF.